The 22 T cell receptor beta chains below come from one sample, sequenced in a study of OX40 agonist ivuxolimab in advanced cancers. Clones were read by immunoSEQ multiplex PCR, and TCRdb kept only the in-frame ones, dropping some. The table includes 35,000 to 55,000 clones, about 93% detected once. Source: CD4+ or CD8+ T cells sorted from blood, taken in a trial of the OX40 agonist ivuxolimab. The receptors originated from an adult with an advanced solid tumor such as melanoma, head and neck, liver or kidney cancer.

This clone appeared a few times. The chain has TRBV7-9 and TRBJ1-1, with D unresolved. This CDR3 region has 12 residues. V dropped 5 bases and J dropped 4 bases, with 8 bases sitting between them. CDR1 SEHNR and CDR2 FQNEAQ come from the germline V gene (reference sequence). The CDR3 bases are TGTGCCAGCAGCATAGGTGGCACTGAAGCTTTCTTT. Translation gives CASSIGGTEAFF.

This chain uses TRBV11-2 with TRBJ2-1; D assignment may be TRBD1 or TRBD2 (6 bases each). Trimming cost V 0 bases and J 8 bases, with 17 bases left between them. The CDR3 is made up of 16 amino acids. Germline assignment: CDR1 SGHAT and CDR2 FQNNGV. DNA for the CDR3: TGTGCCAGCAGCTTAGATCTCGGAGGGGGGCATGATGAGCAGTTCTTC. Its translation is CASSLDLGGGHDEQFF.

This chain joins TRBV6-6 and TRBJ2-1; TRBD1 agrees at 10 bases. V dropped 2 bases and J dropped 4; count of bases not matched to a gene: 5. The germline CDR1 and CDR2 sequences are MNHNY and SVGAGI (reference sequence). The CDR3 has 16 residues. CDR3 in amino acids: CASSYTRDRGYNEQFF. The CDR3 DNA sequence: TGTGCCAGCAGTTACACCCGGGACAGGGGATACAATGAGCAGTTCTTC.

This chain joins TRBV29-1 and TRBJ1-2; D unclear. Trimming took 3 bases from V and 9 from J, leaving 14 bases between them. The germline V gene encodes CDR1 SQVTM and CDR2 ANQGSEA. This CDR3 has 12 amino acids. This chain's CDR3 is CSVEDGDFSYTF. DNA for the CDR3: TGCAGCGTTGAGGATGGGGATTTCAGCTACACCTTC.

The genes are TRBV4-3 and TRBJ2-1; TRBD2 might be the D (5 bases). Trimming cost V 0 bases and J 4 bases, with 7 bases left between them. This CDR3 has 14 residues. CDR1 and CDR2 (germline): LGHNA, YSLEER. CDR3: CASSQDGGYNEQFF. The CDR3 DNA reads as TGCGCCAGCAGCCAAGATGGAGGTTACAATGAGCAGTTCTTC.

The chain recombines TRBV13 with TRBJ2-7; 7 nucleotides line up with TRBD2. The CDR3 contains 15 residues. After removal of 5 bases from V and 2 bases from J, the junction contained 9 bases not matched to a gene. CDR1 is PRHDT, CDR2 FYEKMQ, per germline (reference sequence). The CDR3, as DNA: TGTGCCAGCAGCGGGGGGGAGGGCACGACCTACGAGCAGTACTTC. This gives the protein CASSGGEGTTYEQYF. Variable domain in full (rest from reference TRBV13 and TRBJ2-7): AAGVIQSPRHLIKEKRETATLKCYPIPRHDTVYWYQQGPGQDPQFLISFYEKMQSDKGSIPDRFSAQQFSDYHSELNMSSLELGDSALYFCASSGGEGTTYEQYFGPGTRLTVT.

V is TRBV7-2 and J is TRBJ2-7, with D possibly matching TRBD2 (5 bases). CDR1 SGHTA and CDR2 FQGNSA come from the germline V gene. Trimming removed 4 bases from V and 3 bases from J, with 7 bases in between. This CDR3 comprises 12 residues. In DNA form, the CDR3 reads TGTGCCAGCAGCTGGAGCGGCTACGAGCAGTACTTC. Amino acids: CASSWSGYEQYF. The entire variable domain, with the rest obtained from reference TRBV7-2 and TRBJ2-7, is as follows: GAGVSQSPSNKVTEKGKDVELRCDPISGHTALYWYRQSLGQGLEFLIYFQGNSAPDKSGLPSDRFSAERTGGSVSTLTIQRTQQEDSAVYLCASSWSGYEQYFGPGTRLTVT.

The chain joins TRBV5-6 to TRBJ2-7; D might be TRBD1 or TRBD2, each matching 5 bases. Germline CDR1 and CDR2: SGHDT and YYEEEE. The CDR3 has 17 residues. The germline V and J ends were trimmed by 4 bases and 1 base, with 21 bases remaining between them. CDR3 DNA: TGTGCCAGCAGCCCAGCCCGGGGACGATCGCCATCCTACGAGCAGTACTTC. It codes for CASSPARGRSPSYEQYF.

The J gene is TRBJ2-3, the V gene TRBV15; 9 bases map to TRBD2. The germline V gene has CDR1 LNHNV and CDR2 YYDKDF (reference sequence). V lost 0 bases, J lost 5 bases, and 21 bases stayed unmatched. The CDR3 has 21 amino acids. CDR3 loop: CATSRDSLASTSGLGEDTQYF. CDR3 in DNA: TGTGCCACCAGCAGAGACTCATTAGCCTCTACTAGCGGGCTGGGGGAAGATACGCAGTATTTT.

The chain combines TRBV29-1 with TRBJ2-1; D perhaps matches TRBD1 (6 bases). V lost 4 bases, J lost 9 bases, and 16 bases lay in between. This CDR3 contains 13 residues. Germline-derived CDR1 and CDR2 are SQVTM and ANQGSEA. The CDR3 DNA is TGCAGCGTTGTCCACAGGGCCACCACTGAGCAGTTCTTC. It is translated as CSVVHRATTEQFF.

The chain carries TRBV19 and TRBJ2-3, with a possible D match to TRBD2 (5 bases). The V end was cut by 5 bases, the J end by 4 bases, with 16 bases between. Germline assignment: CDR1 LNHDA and CDR2 SQIVND (reference sequence). The CDR3 runs to 15 residues. CDR3 region: CASSWTGSSADTQYF. CDR3 nucleotide sequence: TGTGCCAGTAGTTGGACTGGTTCGAGTGCAGATACGCAGTATTTT. Using reference TRBV19 and TRBJ2-3 for the parts outside the CDR3, the full variable domain is DGGITQSPKYLFRKEGQNVTLSCEQNLNHDAMYWYRQDPGQGLRLIYYSQIVNDFQKGDIAEGYSVSREKKESFPLTVTSAQKNPTAFYLCASSWTGSSADTQYFGPGTRLTVL.

Here the CDR3 DNA reads TGTGCCAGCAGTTTAATGGGGAGAGAGCAGTACTTC. Translation: CASSLMGREQYF. The rearrangement uses TRBV27 and TRBJ2-7; D may be TRBD2 (5 bases). The CDR3 has 12 residues. With 2 bases removed from V and 7 bases from J, the gap between germline ends came to 9 bases. Germline-derived CDR1 and CDR2 are MNHEY and SMNVEV (reference sequence).

The gene calls are TRBV10-2 and TRBJ2-1, with no clear D. V lost 2 bases and J lost 1, with 3 bases in between. The CDR3 has 13 residues. Germline CDR1 is WSHSY and CDR2 is SAAADI. The CDR3 reads CASSEGSYNEQFF. The CDR3 region has the DNA TGCGCCAGCAGTGAGGGGTCCTACAATGAGCAGTTCTTC.

The chain joins TRBV7-8 to TRBJ1-1; D unresolved. V was clipped by 1 base and J by 5 bases, with 11 bases between them. The V gene's germline CDR1 is SGHVS and CDR2 FQNEAQ. The CDR3 runs to 14 residues. DNA of the CDR3: TGTGCCAGCAGCTTAGAGTTGCGTTGGACTGAAGCTTTCTTT. It codes for CASSLELRWTEAFF.

This rearrangement joins TRBV9 to TRBJ2-7; weak D call: TRBD1 (5 bases). CDR1 SGDLS and CDR2 YYNGEE come from the germline V gene. Between the trimmed V and J ends, which lost 0 bases and 0 bases, there was a span of 7 bases. The CDR3 has 14 residues. The CDR3 loop is CASSVVDNSYEQYF. In DNA, the CDR3 is TGTGCCAGCAGCGTAGTGGACAACTCCTACGAGCAGTACTTC.

The chain has TRBV13 and TRBJ2-2, with D perhaps TRBD2 (5 bases). Germline V lookup: CDR1 PRHDT, CDR2 FYEKMQ (reference sequence). V was pared by 6 bases and J by 3 bases, with 14 bases between. This CDR3 has 15 amino acids. In DNA form, the CDR3 reads TGTGCCAGCAGGGCACAAACTAGGGACACCGGGGAGCTGTTTTTT. It encodes CASRAQTRDTGELFF.

The rearrangement joins TRBV27 to TRBJ1-2; 7 nucleotides align to TRBD1. CDR1 is MNHEY and CDR2 is SMNVEV in the germline V gene (reference sequence). The ends lost 4 bases at V and 8 bases at J; junction bases unmatched: 10. The CDR3 has 14 residues. CDR3 loop: CASSWTGPGRGYTF. CDR3 coding DNA: TGTGCCAGCAGTTGGACAGGTCCGGGTAGGGGCTACACCTTC.

The chain couples TRBV4-3 to TRBJ2-1, with TRBD2 identical over 7 bases. Looked up from germline, CDR1 is LGHNA and CDR2 is YSLEER. CDR3 size: 14 residues. V lost 8 bases and J lost 0; bases outside the gene matches: 4. The CDR3 bases are TGCGCCAGCCGACGGGAGGACTCCTACAATGAGCAGTTCTTC. Amino acids: CASRREDSYNEQFF.

The chain employs TRBV19 and TRBJ2-1; D possibly matches TRBD1 or TRBD2 (6 bases each). The germline gives CDR1 LNHDA, CDR2 SQIVND (reference sequence). The CDR3 loop spans 13 amino acids. V lost 8 bases, J lost 4 bases, and 12 bases lay in between. CDR3 sequence reads: CASEGGVYNEQFF. CDR3 DNA: TGTGCCAGTGAGGGGGGAGTGTACAATGAGCAGTTCTTC.

The rearrangement uses TRBV14 and TRBJ2-1; TRBD2 matches at 11 bases. This CDR3 is 17 amino acids long. Germline CDR1 and CDR2: SGHDN and FVKESK. Trimming removed 1 base from V and 4 bases from J; junction bases left unmatched: 6. The DNA of the CDR3 is TGTGCCAGCAGCCAAGGGCCCGGGACTAGCGGATACAATGAGCAGTTCTTC. It specifies CASSQGPGTSGYNEQFF.

V gene TRBV11-2 combines with J gene TRBJ2-2; TRBD2 matches 9 bases. CDR1 is SGHAT and CDR2 is FQNNGV in the germline V gene. CDR3 length: 17 amino acids. With V trimmed by 7 bases and J by 5 bases, 14 bases remained unmatched. For the CDR3, the DNA is TGTGCCAGCACTCAAAATCGCGGGAGGGTGCTGACCGGGGAGCTGTTTTTT. It specifies CASTQNRGRVLTGELFF.

This clone occurred a few times. The chain is built from TRBV2 and TRBJ2-7; the D gene is possibly TRBD1 (7 bases). This CDR3 has 15 residues. Germline values: CDR1 SNHLY, CDR2 FYNNEI. The V gene lost 3 bases and the J gene lost 1 base, with 13 bases spanning the gap. CDR3 residues: CASSERDRLSYEQYF. CDR3 in DNA: TGTGCCAGCAGTGAGCGGGACAGACTATCCTACGAGCAGTACTTC.